Here is one T cell receptor beta chain with its context. This clone was detected a few times. Its antigen target is currently unknown. No per-base quality is available; no much larger clone lies one base away. Taken from the germline V gene (reference sequence), the CDR1 and CDR2 loops are LNHDA and SQIVND. Including cysteine and phenylalanine, the CDR3 has 15 amino acids. Only CDR3 DNA is held: 45 bases, read in frame from base 1. At the junction V is shortened by 5 bases and J by 2 bases; bases outside the gene matches: 5. These data come from a study of glioma-infiltrating T cells after dendritic cell vaccination (dated by TCRdb to the mid-2010s). Study-level background: The cohort included some 15 glioblastoma patients drawn from Phase I and II dendritic cell vaccination trials, of whom 9 were newly diagnosed and 6 had recurrent disease. Survival after dendritic cell vaccination was correlated with TCR sequencing metrics, including TIL content and tumor-blood repertoire overlap. The vaccine consisted of monocyte-derived dendritic cells cultured less than nine days with IL-4 and GM-CSF, then pulsed overnight with autologous tumor lysate. Tumor-infiltrating lymphocyte content was quantified and tumor and blood repertoires were compared in dendritic cell-vaccinated glioblastoma patients by deep sequencing of TCR beta CDR3 regions. Patients received autologous tumor lysate-pulsed dendritic cell vaccination between about 2003 and 2013. Each patient was given three intradermal dendritic cell vaccine injections, spaced two weeks apart, in the arm below the axilla. Study-wide findings and limitations: After dendritic cell vaccination, a higher estimated pretreatment TIL content predicted longer time to progression and longer overall survival. The response model built on TCR overlap across three groups was characterized as speculative, with prospective validation still needed. No direct relationship between TCR clonality and survival was found, suggesting that a diverse polyclonal response may matter. The cohort was small and heterogeneous, few patients had complete blood and tumor sets, and even fewer had initial-recurrent tumor pairs.

TCRB CDR3 regions were amplified from 2 ug genomic DNA, or all available DNA if less, using the immunoSEQ assay. The multiplex PCR employed 60 forward primers targeting TCR V beta segments and 13 reverse primers targeting J beta segments. To estimate the number of reads per starting template, synthetic control templates were added to each sample at limiting dilution. Sequencing produced 87 bp reads on the Illumina HiSeq System. The paper's data handling went like this. PCR and sequencing errors were removed by merging closely related sequences with a nearest neighbor algorithm. TCR overlap was defined as the percentage of unique tumor TCR beta sequences that were also present in the same patient's peripheral blood. TCRdb's version of the immuneACCESS table is confined to in-frame rearrangements and falls short of the full clone set. An unresolved V gene accounts for under half of the shortfall where checked; the remainder is of unknown origin. V and J calls and clone size are those listed in that table; D and trimming were worked out from the DNA. The sample table lists tens of thousands of clones, about 81% of them with a count of one. The top ten clones comprise around 9.6% of the sample.

Patients were selected for having adequate residual fresh-frozen tumor tissue and more than two years of available survival data. None of the glioblastoma patients carried an isocitrate dehydrogenase mutation, although molecular status otherwise varied. PBMC collection took place before vaccination, two weeks after the third vaccination, and at tumor progression if progression occurred. The Qiagen DNeasy Blood extraction Kit was used to extract genomic DNA. This clonotype was sampled from a human donor with glioblastoma. Source: blood, taken before dendritic cell vaccination. The chain couples TRBV19 to TRBJ1-3, with 8 junctional bases fitting TRBD1. The nucleotide sequence reads as follows: TGTGCCAGTAGTGTCACAGGGGGACCTGGAAACACCATATATTTT. Translation gives CASSVTGGPGNTIYF. With the portions outside the CDR3 filled from the reference TRBV19 and TRBJ1-3 genes, the complete variable region becomes DGGITQSPKYLFRKEGQNVTLSCEQNLNHDAMYWYRQDPGQGLRLIYYSQIVNDFQKGDIAEGYSVSREKKESFPLTVTSAQKNPTAFYLCASSVTGGPGNTIYFGEGSWLTVV.